The rows below give T cell receptor beta chains drawn from one sample of a study of blood T cells in healthy people across ages. TCRdb reanalysed the 5' RACE reads using MiXCR and keeps one entry per CDR3 protein. The table includes approximately 1,000,000 distinct CDR3 sequences, less than 45% detected once. The sample was blood. These receptors originate from a man aged 18 to 35 in good health. Each CDR3 is given with its conserved first and last residue. Each record gives: V gene, J gene, D gene, clone size, CDR3 protein, CDR3 DNA. D genes are given only for firm matches. Clone size is not always given. Where it is, it says once, few, many or a class for expanded clones.

TRBV20-1	TRBJ1-5	.	.	CSARKGIGLGDQPQHF	TGCAGTGCTAGAAAGGGGATTGGACTTGGGGATCAGCCCCAGCATTTT
TRBV12-3/TRBV12-4	TRBJ1-2	.	.	CASKTGGYGYTF	TGTGCCAGCAAGACAGGAGGCTATGGCTACACCTTC
TRBV4-3	TRBJ2-7	.	.	CASSQEGSRVVGEQYF	TGCGCCAGCAGCCAAGAAGGAAGCAGGGTTGTCGGTGAGCAGTACTTC
TRBV2	TRBJ1-1	.	.	CASSPVMEAFF	TGTGCCAGCAGTCCGGTCATGGAAGCTTTCTTT
TRBV5-4	TRBJ2-4	.	.	CASSLDGTQKNIQYF	TGTGCCAGCAGCTTAGACGGGACACAAAAAAACATTCAGTACTTC
TRBV27	TRBJ1-1	.	few	CASIAIWTRNTEAFF	TGTGCCAGCATCGCGATATGGACACGAAACACTGAAGCTTTCTTT
TRBV5-6	TRBJ1-4	.	.	CASSQARGINEKLFF	TGTGCCAGCAGCCAAGCTCGGGGAATTAATGAAAAACTGTTTTTT
TRBV6-1	TRBJ2-3	.	few	CASSEHTDTQYF	TGTGCCAGCAGTGAGCACACAGATACGCAGTATTTT
TRBV9	TRBJ1-1	TRBD1	.	CASNQGDRNTEAFF	TGTGCCAGCAACCAGGGGGACCGGAACACTGAAGCTTTCTTT
TRBV3-1	TRBJ2-7	.	few	CASSQGRGPTYEQYF	TGTGCCAGCAGCCAAGGTCGGGGACCTACCTACGAGCAGTACTTC
TRBV27	TRBJ1-1	.	.	CASRWGGMNTEAFF	TGTGCCAGCAGGTGGGGGGGGATGAACACTGAAGCTTTCTTT
TRBV7-2	TRBJ1-6	TRBD1	.	CASSWGQVSYNSPLHF	TGTGCCAGCAGCTGGGGACAGGTCTCCTATAATTCACCCCTCCACTTT
TRBV20-1	TRBJ2-1	.	few	CSAIGASWYNEQFF	TGCAGCGCAATCGGGGCTAGCTGGTACAATGAGCAGTTCTTC
TRBV7-2	TRBJ2-7	.	.	CASSTHERITYEQYF	TGTGCCAGCAGCACACACGAGCGGATTACCTACGAGCAGTACTTC
TRBV4-1	TRBJ1-2	TRBD1	.	CASSQEAGTGYGYTF	TGCGCCAGCAGCCAAGAAGCCGGGACAGGGTATGGCTACACCTTC
TRBV4-3	TRBJ2-4	.	.	CASSQEKDYLREQYF	TGCGCCAGCAGCCAAGAAAAGGACTACCTCAGGGAGCAGTACTTC
TRBV4-1	TRBJ2-5	TRBD2	.	CASSQTSEVTQYF	TGCGCCAGCAGCCAAACTAGCGAGGTGACCCAGTACTTC
TRBV2	TRBJ1-1	TRBD1	.	CASGTVLEAFF	TGTGCCAGCGGGACAGTCCTTGAAGCTTTCTTT
TRBV5-6	TRBJ2-1	TRBD1	.	CASSFVLGQGVSYNEQFF	TGTGCCAGCAGCTTCGTCTTGGGCCAGGGGGTCTCCTACAATGAGCAGTTCTTC
TRBV4-1	TRBJ2-2	.	once	CASSQDPPYANTGELFF	TGCGCCAGCAGCCAAGATCCTCCATACGCGAACACCGGGGAGCTGTTTTTT
TRBV10-3	TRBJ1-1	TRBD1	.	CAISATGGENTEAFF	TGTGCCATCAGCGCGACAGGGGGCGAGAACACTGAAGCTTTCTTT
TRBV18	TRBJ2-2	TRBD2	.	CASSRLAADTGELFF	TGTGCCAGCTCCCGACTAGCGGCGGACACCGGGGAGCTGTTTTTT
TRBV4-3	TRBJ2-3	.	few	CASSQAAALGPDTQYF	TGCGCCAGCAGCCAAGCGGCAGCCCTGGGGCCAGATACGCAGTATTTT
TRBV9	TRBJ1-6	.	.	CASSLTPRGENSPLHF	TGTGCCAGCAGCCTGACCCCCCGGGGTGAGAATTCACCCCTCCACTTT
TRBV9	TRBJ1-6	.	.	CASSVGSPSSYNSPLHF	TGTGCCAGCAGCGTAGGTAGCCCTAGCTCCTATAATTCACCCCTCCACTTT
TRBV3-1	TRBJ2-3	TRBD2	.	CASSLLRGGPDTQYF	TGTGCCAGCAGTCTCTTGCGGGGGGGCCCCGATACGCAGTATTTT
TRBV3-1	TRBJ2-3	.	.	CASSQARDRDTQYF	TGTGCCAGCAGCCAAGCGCGCGATAGAGATACGCAGTATTTT
TRBV20-1	TRBJ2-5	.	few	CSASPTGQGTQYF	TGCAGTGCTAGTCCGACAGGTCAGGGGACCCAGTACTTC
TRBV6-2/TRBV6-3	TRBJ2-6	.	many	CASSLQDSGANVLTF	TGTGCCAGCAGCCTACAGGACTCTGGGGCCAACGTCCTGACTTTC
TRBV3-1	TRBJ2-6	.	.	CASSHTVSGANVLIF	TGTGCCAGCAGCCACACAGTATCTGGGGCCAACGTCCTGATTTTC
TRBV12-3/TRBV12-4	TRBJ2-1	TRBD2	.	CASRNSGGEYNEQFF	TGTGCCAGCAGGAATAGCGGGGGGGAATACAATGAGCAGTTCTTC
TRBV19	TRBJ2-7	TRBD2	.	CASSLAGGNREQYF	TGTGCCAGTAGTCTAGCGGGGGGCAATCGCGAGCAGTACTTC
TRBV7-9	TRBJ1-4	.	few	CASRSEHGNEKLFF	TGTGCCAGCAGATCGGAGCACGGGAATGAAAAACTGTTTTTT
TRBV12-3/TRBV12-4	TRBJ2-3	.	few	CASSKGPTQYF	TGTGCCAGCAGTAAAGGTCCCACGCAGTATTTT
TRBV6-2/TRBV6-3	TRBJ1-4	TRBD1	.	CASTRTGGHEKLFF	TGTGCCAGCACACGAACAGGGGGCCATGAAAAACTGTTTTTT
TRBV5-5	TRBJ1-5	TRBD1	.	CASSLDGTGDQPQHF	TGTGCCAGCAGCTTGGATGGGACAGGGGATCAGCCCCAGCATTTT
TRBV2	TRBJ2-1	.	many	CASNGGSYNEQFF	TGTGCCAGCAATGGTGGATCCTACAATGAGCAGTTCTTC
TRBV28	TRBJ1-1	.	few	CACRSRASTEAFF	TGTGCCTGCCGTTCGCGGGCCTCCACTGAAGCTTTCTTT
TRBV18	TRBJ1-1	.	few	CASSPPDGTAFF	TGTGCCAGCTCACCACCAGACGGGACGGCTTTCTTT
TRBV2	TRBJ1-5	TRBD1	many	CASSDRDSNQPQHF	TGTGCCAGCAGCGACAGGGATAGCAATCAGCCCCAGCATTTT